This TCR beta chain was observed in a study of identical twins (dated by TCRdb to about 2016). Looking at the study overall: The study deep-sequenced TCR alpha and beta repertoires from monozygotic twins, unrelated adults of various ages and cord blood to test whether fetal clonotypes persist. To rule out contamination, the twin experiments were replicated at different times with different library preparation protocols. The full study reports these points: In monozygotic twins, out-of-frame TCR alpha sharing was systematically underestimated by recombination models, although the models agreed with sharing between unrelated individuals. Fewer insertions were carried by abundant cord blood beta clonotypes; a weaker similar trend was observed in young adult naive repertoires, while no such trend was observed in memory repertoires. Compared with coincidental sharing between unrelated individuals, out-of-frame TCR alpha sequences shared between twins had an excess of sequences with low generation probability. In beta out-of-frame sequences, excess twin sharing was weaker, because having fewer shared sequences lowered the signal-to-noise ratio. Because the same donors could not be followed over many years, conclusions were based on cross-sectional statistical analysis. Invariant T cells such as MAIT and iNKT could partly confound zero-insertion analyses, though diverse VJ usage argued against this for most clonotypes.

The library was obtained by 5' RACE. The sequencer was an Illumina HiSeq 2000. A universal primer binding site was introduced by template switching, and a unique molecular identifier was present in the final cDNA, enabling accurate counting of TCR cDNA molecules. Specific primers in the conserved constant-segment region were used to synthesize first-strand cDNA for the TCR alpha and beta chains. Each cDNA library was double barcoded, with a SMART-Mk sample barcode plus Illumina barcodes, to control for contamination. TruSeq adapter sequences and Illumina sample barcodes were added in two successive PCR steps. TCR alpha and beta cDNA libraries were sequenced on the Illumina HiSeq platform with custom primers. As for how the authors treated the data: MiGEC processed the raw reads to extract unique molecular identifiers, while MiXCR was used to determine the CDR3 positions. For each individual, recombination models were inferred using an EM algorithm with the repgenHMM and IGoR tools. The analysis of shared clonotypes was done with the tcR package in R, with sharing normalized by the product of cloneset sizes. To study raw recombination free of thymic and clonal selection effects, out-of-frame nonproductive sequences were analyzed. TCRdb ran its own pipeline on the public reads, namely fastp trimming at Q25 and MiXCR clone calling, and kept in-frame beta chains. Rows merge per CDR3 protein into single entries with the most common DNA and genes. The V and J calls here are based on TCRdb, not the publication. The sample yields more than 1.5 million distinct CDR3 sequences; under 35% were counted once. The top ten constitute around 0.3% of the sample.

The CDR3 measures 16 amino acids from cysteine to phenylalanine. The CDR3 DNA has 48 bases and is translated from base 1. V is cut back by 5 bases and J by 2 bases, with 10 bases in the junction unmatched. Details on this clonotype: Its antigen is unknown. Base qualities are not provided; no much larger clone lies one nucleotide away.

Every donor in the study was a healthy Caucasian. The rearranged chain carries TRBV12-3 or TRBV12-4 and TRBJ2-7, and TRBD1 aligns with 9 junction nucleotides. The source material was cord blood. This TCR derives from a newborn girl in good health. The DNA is TGTGCCAGCAGTCTCTCAGGGACAGGGAAAACCTACGAGCAGTACTTC. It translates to CASSLSGTGKTYEQYF.